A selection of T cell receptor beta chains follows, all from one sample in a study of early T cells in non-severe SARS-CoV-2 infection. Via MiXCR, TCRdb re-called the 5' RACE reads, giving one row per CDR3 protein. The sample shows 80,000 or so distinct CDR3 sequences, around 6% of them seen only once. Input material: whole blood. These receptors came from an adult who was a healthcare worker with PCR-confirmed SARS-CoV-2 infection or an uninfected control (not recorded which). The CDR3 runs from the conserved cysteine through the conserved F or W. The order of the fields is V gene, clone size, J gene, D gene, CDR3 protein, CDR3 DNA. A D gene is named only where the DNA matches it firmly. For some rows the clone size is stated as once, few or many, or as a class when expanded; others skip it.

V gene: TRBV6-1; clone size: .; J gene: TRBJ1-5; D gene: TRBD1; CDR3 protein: CAVPGQGANSNQPQHF; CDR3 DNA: TGTGCCGTACCGGGACAGGGCGCTAATAGCAATCAGCCCCAGCATTTT
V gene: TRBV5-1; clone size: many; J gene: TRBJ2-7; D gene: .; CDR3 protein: CASSLGPQGTYEQYF; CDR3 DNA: TGCGCCAGCAGCTTGGGGCCACAGGGCACCTACGAGCAGTACTTC
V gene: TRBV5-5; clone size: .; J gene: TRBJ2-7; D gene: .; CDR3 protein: CASSLRVAGAYEQYF; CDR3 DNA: TGTGCCAGCAGCTTAAGGGTGGCAGGGGCCTACGAGCAGTACTTC
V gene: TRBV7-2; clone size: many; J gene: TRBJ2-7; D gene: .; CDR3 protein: CASSLESPLAVLHEQYF; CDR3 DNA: TGTGCCAGCAGCTTAGAATCCCCCTTAGCGGTTCTCCACGAGCAGTACTTC
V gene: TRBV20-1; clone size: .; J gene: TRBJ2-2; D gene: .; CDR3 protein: CSAPRQDNTGELFF; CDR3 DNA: TGCAGTGCTCCGCGACAGGATAACACCGGGGAGCTGTTTTTT
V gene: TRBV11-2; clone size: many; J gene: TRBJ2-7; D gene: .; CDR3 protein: CASSLMRGYEQYF; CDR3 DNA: TGTGCCAGCAGCTTGATGAGGGGCTACGAGCAGTACTTC
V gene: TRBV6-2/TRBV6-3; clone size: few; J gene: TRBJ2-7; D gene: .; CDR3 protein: CASSYGDLGLAYEQYF; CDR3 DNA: TGTGCCAGCAGTTACGGGGACCTGGGGCTCGCCTACGAGCAGTACTTC
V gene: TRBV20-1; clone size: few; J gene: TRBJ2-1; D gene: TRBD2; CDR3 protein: CSARVAGGSYNEQFF; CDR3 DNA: TGCAGTGCTAGGGTAGCGGGAGGCTCCTACAATGAGCAGTTCTTC
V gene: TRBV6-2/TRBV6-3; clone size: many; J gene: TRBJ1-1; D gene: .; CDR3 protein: CASSAGYTEAFF; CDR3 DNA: TGTGCCAGCAGTGCAGGATACACTGAAGCTTTCTTT
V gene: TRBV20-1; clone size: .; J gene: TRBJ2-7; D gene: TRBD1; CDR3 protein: CSAAGTGGYEQYF; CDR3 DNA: TGCAGTGCTGCCGGGACAGGTGGCTACGAGCAGTACTTC
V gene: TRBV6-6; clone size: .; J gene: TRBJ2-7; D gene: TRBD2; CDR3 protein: CASSYLAGEYEQYF; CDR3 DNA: TGTGCCAGCAGTTATCTAGCGGGAGAATACGAGCAGTACTTC
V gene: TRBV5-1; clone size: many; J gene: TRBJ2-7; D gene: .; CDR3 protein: CASSSGTYYEQYF; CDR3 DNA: TGCGCCAGCAGCTCTGGGACATATTACGAGCAGTACTTC
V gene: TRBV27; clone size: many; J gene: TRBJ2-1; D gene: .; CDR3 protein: CASSPSTGTSYNEQFF; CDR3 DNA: TGTGCCAGCAGCCCGTCGACAGGCACTTCCTACAATGAGCAGTTCTTC
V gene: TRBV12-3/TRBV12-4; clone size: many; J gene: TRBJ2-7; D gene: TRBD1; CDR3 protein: CASSFGTEGEQYF; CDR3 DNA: TGTGCCAGCAGTTTCGGGACAGAGGGCGAGCAGTACTTC
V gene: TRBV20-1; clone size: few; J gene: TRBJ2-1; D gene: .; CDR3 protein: CSAPWAGAVYNEQFF; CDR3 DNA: TGCAGTGCTCCCTGGGCGGGTGCGGTCTACAATGAGCAGTTCTTC
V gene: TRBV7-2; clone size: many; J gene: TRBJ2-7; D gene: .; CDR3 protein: CASSSRTAASYEQYF; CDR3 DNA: TGTGCCAGCAGCTCCCGGACAGCCGCCTCCTACGAGCAGTACTTC
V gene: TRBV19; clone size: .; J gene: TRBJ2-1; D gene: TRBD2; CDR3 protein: CASTLAGGAYNEQFF; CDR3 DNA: TGTGCCAGTACTTTAGCGGGAGGAGCGTACAATGAGCAGTTCTTC
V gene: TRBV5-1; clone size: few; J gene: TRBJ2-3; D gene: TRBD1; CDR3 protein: CASSWGRGRVTEPDTQYF; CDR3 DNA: TGCGCCAGCAGCTGGGGCAGGGGGCGCGTAACCGAGCCAGATACGCAGTATTTT
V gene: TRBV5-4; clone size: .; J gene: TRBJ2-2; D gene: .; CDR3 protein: CASSAGQPMNTGELFF; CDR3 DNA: TGTGCCAGCAGCGCAGGACAGCCAATGAACACCGGGGAGCTGTTTTTT
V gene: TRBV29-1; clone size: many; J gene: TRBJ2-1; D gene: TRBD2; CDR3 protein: CSVEVRGAGGSNEQFF; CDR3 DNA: TGCAGCGTTGAAGTAAGGGGAGCGGGAGGGAGCAATGAGCAGTTCTTC
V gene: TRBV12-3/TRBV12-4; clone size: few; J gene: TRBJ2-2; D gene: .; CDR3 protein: CASSPPRSNTGELFF; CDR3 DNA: TGTGCCAGCAGTCCCCCGCGATCCAACACCGGGGAGCTGTTTTTT
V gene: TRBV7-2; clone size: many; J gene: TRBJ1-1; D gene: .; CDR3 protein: CASRRGSLETEAFF; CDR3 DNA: TGTGCCAGCAGAAGGGGCAGCCTGGAGACTGAAGCTTTCTTT
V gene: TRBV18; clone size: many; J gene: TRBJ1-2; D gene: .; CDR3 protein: CASSTTGTENYGYTF; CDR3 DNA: TGTGCCAGCTCAACGACCGGGACTGAGAACTATGGCTACACCTTC
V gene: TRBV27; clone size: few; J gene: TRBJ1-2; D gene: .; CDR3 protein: CASSFFQTDLYGYTF; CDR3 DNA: TGTGCCAGCAGTTTTTTCCAGACAGACCTCTATGGCTACACCTTC
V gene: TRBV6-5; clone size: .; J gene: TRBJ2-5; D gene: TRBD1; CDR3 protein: CASNRQGGETQYF; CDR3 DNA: TGTGCCAGCAATCGACAGGGGGGCGAGACCCAGTACTTC
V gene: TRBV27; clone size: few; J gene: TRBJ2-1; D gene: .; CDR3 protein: CATFGGGYEQFF; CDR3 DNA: TGTGCCACCTTCGGAGGGGGCTATGAGCAGTTCTTC
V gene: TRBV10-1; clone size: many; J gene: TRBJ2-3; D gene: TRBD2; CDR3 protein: CASSLTSGGTDTQYF; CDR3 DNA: TGCGCCAGCAGCCTGACTAGCGGGGGCACAGATACGCAGTATTTT
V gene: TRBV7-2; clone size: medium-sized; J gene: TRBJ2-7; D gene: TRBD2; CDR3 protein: CASSPPGGSYEQYF; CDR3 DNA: TGTGCCAGCAGCCCCCCGGGCGGGAGCTACGAGCAGTACTTC
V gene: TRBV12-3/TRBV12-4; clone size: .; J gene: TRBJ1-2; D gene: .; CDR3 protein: CASSFLRVPPEGYGYTF; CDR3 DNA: TGTGCCAGCAGTTTCTTAAGGGTACCCCCCGAAGGCTATGGCTACACCTTC
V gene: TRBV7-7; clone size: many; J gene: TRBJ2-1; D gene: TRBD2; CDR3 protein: CASSLVSSGNNEQFF; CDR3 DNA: TGTGCCAGCAGCTTAGTGTCTAGCGGGAACAATGAGCAGTTCTTC
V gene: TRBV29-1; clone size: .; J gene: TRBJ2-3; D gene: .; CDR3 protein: CSVGASTDTQYF; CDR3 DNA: TGCAGCGTTGGGGCCTCCACAGATACGCAGTATTTT
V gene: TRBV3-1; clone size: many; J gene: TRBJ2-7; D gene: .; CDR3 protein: CASSRAKEEQYF; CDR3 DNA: TGTGCCAGCAGCCGGGCCAAGGAAGAGCAGTACTTC
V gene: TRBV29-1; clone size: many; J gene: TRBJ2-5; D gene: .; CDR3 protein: CSVADRFQETQYF; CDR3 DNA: TGCAGCGTAGCGGACAGATTCCAAGAGACCCAGTACTTC
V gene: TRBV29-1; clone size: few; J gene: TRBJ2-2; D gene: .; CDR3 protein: CSVLDTLNTGELFF; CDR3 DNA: TGCAGCGTCTTAGACACCCTGAACACCGGGGAGCTGTTTTTT
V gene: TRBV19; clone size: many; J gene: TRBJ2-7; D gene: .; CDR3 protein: CASSIGRDYEQYF; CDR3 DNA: TGTGCCAGTAGTATAGGACGGGACTACGAGCAGTACTTC
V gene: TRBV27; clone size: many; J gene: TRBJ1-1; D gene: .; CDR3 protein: CASSLNDPNTEAFF; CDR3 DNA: TGTGCCAGCAGTCTCAACGACCCCAACACTGAAGCTTTCTTT
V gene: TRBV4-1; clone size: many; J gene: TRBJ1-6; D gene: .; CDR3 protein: CASSQGPFNSPLHF; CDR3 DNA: TGCGCCAGCAGCCAAGGTCCGTTCAATTCACCCCTCCACTTT
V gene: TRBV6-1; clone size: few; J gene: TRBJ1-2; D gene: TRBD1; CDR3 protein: CASTLNLQGENYGYTF; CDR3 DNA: TGTGCCAGCACCCTGAATCTCCAGGGGGAGAACTATGGCTACACCTTC